What follows is one T cell receptor beta chain and its context. The antigen remains unidentified. Sequencing targeted expressed TCRB transcripts, as all isolated RNA had been reverse transcribed. Sequenced by immunoSEQ multiplex PCR; TCRdb stores in-frame clones only, minus some. Altogether tens of thousands of clones are present, roughly half being singletons, with the ten largest covering around 0.7%. This CDR3 is 12 amino acids long. Germline V CDR1 and CDR2: MNHEY, SVGAGI. Trimming shortened V by 2 bases and J by 9 bases, and 8 bases separated the two germline ends. The data were obtained in a study of beta chain features in type 1 diabetes. The study, taken as a whole, reports: Across all four CD4+ subsets, people with type 1 diabetes showed modestly shorter TCRB CDR3s.

The TCR sequence derives from a man aged 25-45 years with type 1 diabetes. Sequenced material: central memory CD4+ T cells from blood. The rearrangement uses TRBV6-5 and TRBJ2-1; D not certain. The CDR3 region is CASSYGSTEQFF. The DNA for the CDR3 is TGTGCCAGCAGTTACGGTAGCACTGAGCAGTTCTTC.